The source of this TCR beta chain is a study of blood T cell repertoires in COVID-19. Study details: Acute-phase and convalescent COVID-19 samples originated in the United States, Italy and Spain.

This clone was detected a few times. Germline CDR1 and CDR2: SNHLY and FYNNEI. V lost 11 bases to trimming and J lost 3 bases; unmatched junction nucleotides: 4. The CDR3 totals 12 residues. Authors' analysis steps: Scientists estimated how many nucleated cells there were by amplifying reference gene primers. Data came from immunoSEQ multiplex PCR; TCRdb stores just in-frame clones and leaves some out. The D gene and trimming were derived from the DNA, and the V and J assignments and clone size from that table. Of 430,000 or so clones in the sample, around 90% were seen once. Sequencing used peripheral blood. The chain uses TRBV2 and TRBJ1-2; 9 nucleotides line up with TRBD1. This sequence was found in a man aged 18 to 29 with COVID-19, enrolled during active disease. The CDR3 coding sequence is TGTGCCTGCCGGGACAGGGACTATGGCTACACCTTC. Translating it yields CACRDRDYGYTF. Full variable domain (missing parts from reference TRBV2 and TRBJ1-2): EPEVTQTPSHQVTQMGQEVILRCVPISNHLYFYWYRQILGQKVEFLVSFYNNEISEKSEIFDDQFSVERPDGSNFTLKIRSTKLEDSAMYFCACRDRDYGYTFGSGTRLTVV.